This note documents a single TCR beta chain sequence. This entry is derived from a study of shared clonotypes between healthy human individuals. This table comes from immunoSEQ multiplex PCR, and its TCRdb copy is limited to in-frame clones, with some not included. Among 2 million to 2.5 million clones, approximately 96% were seen once, and the ten largest hold roughly 0.13%. V lost 4 bases to trimming and J lost 10 bases, with 17 bases between them. Per germline, CDR1 MDHEN and CDR2 SYDVKM. CDR3 length equals 15 residues. This rearrangement joins TRBV28 to TRBJ1-6; D unresolved. This clonotype originated in a man between 18 and 29 years old in good health. Sequencing was performed on naive CD4+ T cells sorted from blood. Subset in this sample: CD45RA+ positively selected. Written as DNA, the CDR3 is TGTGCCAGCAGTTCCCGGGATCTCTTCTTCTCACCCCTCCACTTT. Translated, it gives CASSSRDLFFSPLHF.